The 13 T cell receptor beta chains presented below share a single source sample, sequenced in a study of OX40 agonist ivuxolimab in advanced cancers. The library was built by means of the immunoSEQ multiplex PCR assay. TCRdb provides this immuneACCESS table in a form limited to in-frame rearrangements. Some clones are lacking; in checked studies, under half of them reflect an unresolved V gene, and why the rest are absent is not known. This sample has 40,000 to 55,000 clones in its table, and under 95% of those were observed once. Jointly, the top ten make up around 15% of the sample. This specimen consisted of CD4+ or CD8+ T cells sorted from blood, obtained in a trial of the OX40 agonist ivuxolimab. All receptors come from an adult with an advanced solid tumor such as melanoma, head and neck, liver or kidney cancer.

The gene calls are TRBV14 and TRBJ1-2; D is uncertain. There are 15 residues in the CDR3. The V end was cut by 1 base, the J end by 3 bases, with 12 bases between. Germline CDR1 SGHDN, CDR2 FVKESK. CDR3 DNA: TGTGCCAGCAGCCAAGGGGGTACAGACTACTATGGCTACACCTTC. This translates into CASSQGGTDYYGYTF. Drawing the rest from reference TRBV14 and TRBJ1-2, the complete variable domain is EAGVTQFPSHSVIEKGQTVTLRCDPISGHDNLYWYRRVMGKEIKFLLHFVKESKQDESGMPNNRFLAERTGGTYSTLKVQPAELEDSGVYFCASSQGGTDYYGYTFGSGTRLTVV.

This clone was counted once. The chain couples TRBV21-1 to TRBJ2-1; TRBD1, as called in the table, went unchecked against the DNA. TRBV21-1 has pseudogene status. The CDR3 covers 14 residues. The CDR3 sequence is CASRVHTSYNEQFF. CDR3 nucleotide sequence: TGTGCCAGCAGGGTACACACCTCCTACAATGAGCAGTTCTTC.

The V call is TRBV19, the J call TRBJ2-7; TRBD1 agrees at 7 bases. The germline CDR1 and CDR2 sequences are LNHDA and SQIVND (reference sequence). This CDR3 comprises 15 residues. V lost 10 bases, J lost 3 bases, and 15 bases stayed unmatched. CDR3 sequence (DNA): TGTGCCACCTCAAGTCAGGGGACAGCGATCTACGAGCAGTACTTC. Protein sequence: CATSSQGTAIYEQYF.

The chain couples TRBV11-2 to TRBJ2-5; 7 positions match TRBD1. V was clipped by 7 bases and J by 4 bases; unmatched bases: 6. Germline V CDR1 and CDR2: SGHAT, FQNNGV. The CDR3 totals 13 residues. In DNA form, the CDR3 reads TGTGCCAGCAAAACGACAGGGAGAGAGACCCAGTACTTC. Its translation: CASKTTGRETQYF.

V usage is TRBV5-4 and J usage is TRBJ1-1; TRBD1 might be the D (6 bases). Trimming pared 5 bases from V and 0 bases from J, leaving 8 bases between. This CDR3 region has 13 residues. Germline V gene sequence: CDR1 SGHNT, CDR2 YYREEE (reference sequence). The CDR3 loop reads CASRGGMNTEAFF. The CDR3 nucleotides read TGTGCCAGCAGGGGGGGCATGAACACTGAAGCTTTCTTT.

This clone was seen a handful of times. This rearrangement joins TRBV19 to TRBJ2-7, with D uncertain. Trimming stripped 5 bases from V and 9 bases from J, with 17 bases between. The CDR3 sequence is 13 residues long. From germline, CDR1 is LNHDA and CDR2 SQIVND (reference sequence). CDR3 in amino acids: CASSLTAQIGQYF. CDR3 coding DNA: TGTGCCAGTAGTCTCACGGCCCAGATAGGGCAGTACTTC.

The chain is built from TRBV5-6 and TRBJ2-7; D is ambiguous. V lost 0 bases and J 0 bases, leaving 4 bases between the germline ends. Germline CDR1 SGHDT, CDR2 YYEEEE. CDR3 length: 13 amino acids. Written as DNA, the CDR3 is TGTGCCAGCAGCTTGGCCAACTCCTACGAGCAGTACTTC. This sequence encodes CASSLANSYEQYF.

The chain carries TRBV29-1 and TRBJ2-5; 7 bases are shared with TRBD2. Germline loops: CDR1 SQVTM, CDR2 ANQGSEA. The ends lost 6 bases at V and 5 bases at J; junction bases unmatched: 9. The CDR3 is made up of 13 amino acids. CDR3 in DNA: TGCAGCGTCGCCAATTGGGAGGGGGAGACCCAGTACTTC. Amino acid sequence: CSVANWEGETQYF.

The gene calls are TRBV28 and TRBJ1-5; D unclear. Germline V gives CDR1 MDHEN, CDR2 SYDVKM. The CDR3 length is 14 residues. V lost 3 bases and J lost 6, with 12 bases in between. CDR3 protein: CASSFSRSSQPQHF. The CDR3 nucleotides read TGTGCCAGCAGTTTTAGTAGATCGAGTCAGCCCCAGCATTTT.

V is TRBV7-3 and J is TRBJ1-6, with D possibly TRBD1 on 5 matching bases. The V gene lost 2 bases and the J gene lost 7 bases, with 21 bases spanning the gap. Germline values: CDR1 SGHTA, CDR2 FQGTGA. The CDR3 contains 18 residues. The CDR3 sequence is CASSLFAPSDTRNSPLHF. The CDR3 nucleotides read TGTGCCAGCAGCTTATTCGCCCCGTCGGACACGAGGAATTCACCCCTCCACTTT.

The chain employs TRBV4-1 and TRBJ1-4; 8 bases agree with TRBD1. V trimming: 4 bases; J trimming: 8 bases; junction bases outside the gene matches: 15. The V gene's germline CDR1 is MGHRA and CDR2 YSYEKL. The CDR3 has 17 residues. The CDR3 protein is CASSLPNPTGVYEKLFF. In nucleotides, the CDR3 is TGCGCCAGCAGCCTACCAAACCCGACAGGGGTGTACGAAAAACTGTTTTTT.

This rearrangement joins TRBV7-9 to TRBJ2-5, with D unresolved. V gave up 3 bases and J gave up 3 bases, with 8 bases separating them. CDR3 length: 13 amino acids. Germline CDR1 is SEHNR and CDR2 is FQNEAQ (reference sequence). The CDR3 protein is CASSFPGKETQYF. CDR3 nucleotide sequence: TGTGCCAGCAGCTTTCCGGGTAAAGAGACCCAGTACTTC.

V gene TRBV19 combines with J gene TRBJ1-1; possible D gene TRBD1, 5 bases. The V and J ends lost 7 bases and 1 base respectively, with 16 bases between them. This CDR3 is built from 15 residues. From germline, CDR1 is LNHDA and CDR2 SQIVND (reference sequence). Here the CDR3 DNA reads TGTGCCAGTACCCCGGCCGGGGGGTCGAACACTGAAGCTTTCTTT. It translates to CASTPAGGSNTEAFF.